The 23 T cell receptor beta chains presented below share a single source sample, sequenced in a study of shared clonotypes between healthy human individuals (dated by TCRdb to 2020 to 2021). The method was the immunoSEQ multiplex PCR assay. TCRdb re-hosts the immuneACCESS table, in-frame sequences only. Its copies lack some clones; in the studies checked, an unresolved V gene accounts for under half of them, and the cause for the rest is not known. The sample records about 610,000 clones, roughly 97% of which are singletons. Of the sample, 0.045% to 0.07% falls within the top ten clones. The sample was naive CD4+ T cells sorted from blood. The sample's cell subset or site label is to be understood as: CD45RA+ positively selected. Receptor source: a woman in her twenties or thirties in good health.

The chain links TRBV6-6 to TRBJ2-5, with 9 nucleotides matching TRBD2. J gave up 4 bases and V 4 bases, and 1 base lay outside the gene matches. In germline, CDR1 is MNHNY, CDR2 SVGAGI (reference sequence). This CDR3 has 13 amino acids. The CDR3 nucleotides read TGTGCCAGCAGTTTACTAGCGGGAGAGACCCAGTACTTC. Residues: CASSLLAGETQYF.

The chain employs TRBV19 and TRBJ2-3; TRBD1 or TRBD2 may be the D gene (6 bases each). V was cut by 7 bases and J by 0 bases, with 14 bases left in between. This CDR3 has 15 amino acids. Germline CDR1 and CDR2: LNHDA and SQIVND (reference sequence). The CDR3 sequence: CASNLGGGSTDTQYF. Here the CDR3 DNA reads TGTGCCAGTAACCTGGGGGGCGGGAGCACAGATACGCAGTATTTT.

The rearrangement links TRBV6-6 to TRBJ1-1; unclear D gene. V lost 6 bases and J 1 base, leaving 9 bases between the germline ends. The germline V gene encodes CDR1 MNHNY and CDR2 SVGAGI (reference sequence). The CDR3 is made up of 13 amino acids. The CDR3: CASRGNENTEAFF. CDR3 bases: TGTGCCAGCAGGGGGAACGAGAACACTGAAGCTTTCTTT.

This clone was seen a handful of times. V is TRBV7-9 and J is TRBJ2-2; the match to TRBD1 covers 7 bases. The CDR3 totals 15 residues. CDR1 is SEHNR and CDR2 is FQNEAQ in the germline V gene (reference sequence). Germline trimming cut 7 bases from V and 3 bases from J; bases unmatched to any gene: 8. The CDR3 region is CASTYDDRDTGELFF. The CDR3 DNA reads as TGTGCCAGCACTTACGACGACAGGGACACCGGGGAGCTGTTTTTT.

The rearrangement joins TRBV28 to TRBJ2-1; D could derive from TRBD1 or TRBD2 (5 bases each). V was trimmed by 6 bases and J by 6 bases, leaving 15 bases between them. Per germline, CDR1 MDHEN and CDR2 SYDVKM. CDR3 length equals 14 residues. The CDR3, as DNA: TGTGCCAGCAGCCCCCCCCCGGGGACCAATGAGCAGTTCTTC. Translation gives CASSPPPGTNEQFF.

This clone was counted once. This chain links TRBV28 with TRBJ2-5; 10 positions match TRBD2. Unmatched junction bases numbered 6, after V lost 5 bases and J lost 3 bases. CDR1 is MDHEN and CDR2 is SYDVKM in the germline V gene. The CDR3 loop spans 15 amino acids. CDR3 in amino acids: CASSPGTSEEETQYF. The CDR3 bases are TGTGCCAGCAGTCCAGGGACTAGCGAGGAAGAGACCCAGTACTTC.

The rearrangement joins TRBV6-5 to TRBJ2-2; D unclear. The germline gives CDR1 MNHEY, CDR2 SVGAGI. The V and J ends lost 0 bases and 4 bases respectively, with 6 bases between them. This CDR3 has 14 amino acids. The CDR3 reads CASSYSRITGELFF. In DNA, the CDR3 is TGTGCCAGCAGTTACTCGCGAATCACCGGGGAGCTGTTTTTT.

The genes are TRBV9 and TRBJ2-1; possible D gene TRBD1, 7 bases. The CDR3 totals 16 residues. Trimming shortened V by 0 bases and J by 4 bases, and 14 bases separated the two germline ends. Germline CDR1 SGDLS, CDR2 YYNGEE. The CDR3 protein is CASSVAGGTVYNEQFF. Here the CDR3 DNA reads TGTGCCAGCAGCGTAGCCGGCGGGACAGTTTACAATGAGCAGTTCTTC.

The V gene is TRBV2, the J gene TRBJ2-2; weak D call: TRBD1 (5 bases). V gave up 2 bases and J gave up 5 bases, with 9 bases separating them. The germline CDR1 and CDR2 sequences are SNHLY and FYNNEI. The CDR3 has 14 amino acids. In nucleotides, the CDR3 is TGTGCCAGCAGTGAACAGGGCCAAACCGGGGAGCTGTTTTTT. Translating it yields CASSEQGQTGELFF.

J is TRBJ2-5 and V is TRBV28; the D gene could be TRBD1 or TRBD2 (5 bases each). Trimming left V 4 bases short and J 3 bases short, with 18 bases between. The germline gives CDR1 MDHEN, CDR2 SYDVKM. This CDR3 has 16 amino acids. The CDR3 nucleotides read TGTGCCAGCAGTTCGGCCGGGACCCCGAGGGAAGAGACCCAGTACTTC. Its protein product is CASSSAGTPREETQYF.

The chain recombines TRBV19 with TRBJ2-7; D unresolved. Germline V gives CDR1 LNHDA, CDR2 SQIVND (reference sequence). With 0 bases removed from V and 2 bases from J, the gap between germline ends came to 8 bases. CDR3 length equals 14 residues. The CDR3 reads CASSIDPQAYEQYF. The CDR3 coding sequence is TGTGCCAGTAGTATAGATCCCCAGGCCTACGAGCAGTACTTC.

This sequence joins TRBV28 and TRBJ2-2; D gene unclear. CDR3 length equals 15 residues. Germline V gives CDR1 MDHEN, CDR2 SYDVKM. Trimming shortened V by 5 bases and J by 4 bases, and 14 bases separated the two germline ends. This CDR3 is CASSPDPATTGELFF. The CDR3 nucleotides read TGTGCCAGCAGTCCCGACCCAGCGACCACCGGGGAGCTGTTTTTT.

The rearrangement joins TRBV6-4 to TRBJ2-1; 7 nucleotides match TRBD2. CDR1 and CDR2 (germline): MRHNA, SNTAGT. This CDR3 comprises 13 residues. Germline trimming cut 0 bases from V and 9 bases from J; bases unmatched to any gene: 2. This CDR3 is CASSDSGGIEQFF. CDR3 sequence (DNA): TGTGCCAGCAGTGACTCGGGGGGGATTGAGCAGTTCTTC.

This chain uses TRBV9 with TRBJ1-2, with TRBD1 matching 10 bases. The length of the CDR3 is 14 residues. Germline V gene lookup returns CDR1 SGDLS and CDR2 YYNGEE. The V segment lost 4 bases and the J segment 7 bases; nucleotides outside the gene matches: 7. The CDR3 is CASSSTGTGVGYTF. In DNA form, the CDR3 reads TGTGCCAGCAGCTCGACCGGGACAGGGGTTGGCTACACCTTC.

V is TRBV5-1 and J is TRBJ1-1, with 8 bases lining up with TRBD1. V lost 4 bases to trimming and J lost 2 bases; unmatched junction nucleotides: 4. The germline CDR1 and CDR2 sequences are SGHRS and YFSETQ. This CDR3 has 14 amino acids. The CDR3 bases are TGCGCCAGCAGCCGCGACAGGGGAAACACTGAAGCTTTCTTT. Translating gives CASSRDRGNTEAFF.

The rearrangement uses TRBV4-2 and TRBJ1-4; no clear D gene. Trimming removed 2 bases from V and 0 bases from J, with 16 bases in between. The CDR3 loop spans 18 amino acids. Looked up from germline, CDR1 is LGHNA and CDR2 is YNFKEQ. Here the CDR3 reads CASSQIGSDGATNEKLFF. The CDR3 nucleotides read TGTGCCAGCAGCCAAATCGGTTCGGATGGCGCAACTAATGAAAAACTGTTTTTT.

The chain combines TRBV6-5 with TRBJ2-7; 10 bases map to TRBD2. This CDR3 spans 15 amino acids. The V gene's germline CDR1 is MNHEY and CDR2 SVGAGI. With V trimmed by 6 bases and J by 6 bases, 11 bases remained unmatched. Here the CDR3 DNA reads TGTGCCAGCAGATTATCGCTAGCGGGAGCCCGCGAGCAGTACTTC. Translated: CASRLSLAGAREQYF.

The genes are TRBV5-4 and TRBJ2-5; perhaps TRBD2 as D (6 bases). Germline V CDR1 and CDR2: SGHNT, YYREEE (reference sequence). V lost 7 bases to trimming and J lost 1 base, with 11 bases between them. The CDR3 has 13 residues. This CDR3 is CASGRESQETQYF. The CDR3 DNA follows: TGTGCCAGCGGACGGGAGTCCCAAGAGACCCAGTACTTC.

V is TRBV5-8 and J is TRBJ1-5; D gene unclear. Trimming pared 2 bases from V and 3 bases from J, leaving 6 bases between. Per germline, CDR1 SGHTS and CDR2 YDEGEE. This CDR3 comprises 13 residues. The CDR3 DNA sequence: TGTGCCAGCAGCTTCTTGTTCAATCAGCCCCAGCATTTT. Translating gives CASSFLFNQPQHF.

This chain links TRBV5-1 with TRBJ2-3, with TRBD2 identical over 8 bases. Germline CDR1 is SGHRS and CDR2 is YFSETQ. The V and J ends lost 4 bases and 6 bases, in that order; junction bases with no gene match: 7. The CDR3 sequence is 14 residues long. Written as DNA, the CDR3 is TGCGCCAGCAGCGGGGGACTAGAAGGGGATACGCAGTATTTT. Amino acid sequence: CASSGGLEGDTQYF.

V and J are TRBV11-1 and TRBJ1-3; TRBD1 matches at 9 bases. The CDR3 loop spans 15 amino acids. CDR1 is SGHAT, CDR2 FQDESV, per germline (reference sequence). V shed 4 bases and J 2 bases; nucleotides not matched to a gene: 3. The CDR3 reads CASSSGQGTGNTIYF. CDR3 DNA sequence: TGTGCCAGCAGCTCGGGACAGGGAACTGGAAACACCATATATTTT. Drawing the rest from reference TRBV11-1 and TRBJ1-3, the complete variable domain is EAEVAQSPRYKITEKSQAVAFWCDPISGHATLYWYRQILGQGPELLVQFQDESVVDDSQLPKDRFSAERLKGVDSTLKIQPAELGDSAMYLCASSSGQGTGNTIYFGEGSWLTVV.

This sequence joins TRBV7-8 and TRBJ2-1; 11 nucleotides line up with TRBD2. Germline CDR1 reads SGHVS; CDR2 reads FQNEAQ. V lost 5 bases to trimming and J lost 5 bases; unmatched junction nucleotides: 11. The CDR3 is 17 amino acids. The CDR3 loop reads CASSPPGLADYNNEQFF. CDR3 bases: TGTGCCAGCAGCCCTCCGGGACTAGCGGATTATAACAATGAGCAGTTCTTC.

The gene calls are TRBV20-1 and TRBJ2-1; a possible D gene is TRBD2 (5 bases). V was shortened by 7 bases and J by 4 bases, with 8 bases between the two germline ends. Germline V CDR1 and CDR2: DFQATT, SNEGSKA (reference sequence). The CDR3 length is 11 residues. CDR3 in amino acids: CSVGRYNEQFF. CDR3 coding DNA: TGCAGTGTAGGGAGATACAATGAGCAGTTCTTC.